The 12 T cell receptor beta chains reported below all come from one sample, sequenced in a study of blood T cells in healthy people across ages. The second PCR ran about 6 to 12 cycles with a sample-barcoded 5' primer and J-beta primers. From the 5' RACE reads, TCRdb called clonotypes with MiXCR, one entry per CDR3 protein. The profile shows 540,000 or so distinct CDR3 sequences, 20% to 30% of them singletons. The same sample was also studied in work on T cells of mothers and their children.

The sequenced material came from blood. The receptors shown here come from a boy under 18 in good health.

The chain has TRBV6-1 and TRBJ1-5, with D tentatively TRBD1 (6 bases). The germline gives CDR1 MNHNS, CDR2 SASEGT. The V gene lost 6 bases and the J gene lost 7 bases, with 16 bases spanning the gap. This CDR3 is 14 amino acids long. This CDR3 reads CASRGYRAPQPQHF. The CDR3 DNA sequence: TGTGCCAGCAGAGGGTACAGGGCCCCACAGCCCCAGCATTTT.

J is TRBJ2-6 and V is TRBV4-1, with D perhaps being TRBD1 or TRBD2 (6 bases each). V was clipped by 4 bases and J by 1 base, with 14 bases between them. Germline V gene lookup returns CDR1 MGHRA and CDR2 YSYEKL. The CDR3 consists of 17 residues. The CDR3 reads CASSRQEGSSGANVLTF. CDR3 DNA sequence: TGCGCCAGCAGCCGACAGGAGGGGAGTTCTGGGGCCAACGTCCTGACTTTC.

This clonotype was picked up a small number of times. This sequence joins TRBV12-3 or TRBV12-4 and TRBJ2-1; perhaps TRBD1 as D (7 bases). The CDR3 spans 14 residues. V lost 6 bases and J 5 bases, leaving 14 bases between the germline ends. The CDR3: CASSRGAADNEQFF. In DNA, the CDR3 is TGTGCCAGCAGCAGGGGGGCAGCAGACAATGAGCAGTTCTTC.

The chain recombines TRBV4-1 with TRBJ2-3; possibly TRBD2 for D (5 bases). V was clipped by 10 bases and J by 6 bases, with 20 bases between them. In germline, CDR1 is MGHRA, CDR2 YSYEKL. CDR3 length equals 14 residues. The CDR3 sequence is CATTLTPTGDTQYF. DNA of the CDR3: TGCGCCACCACGTTGACCCCCACGGGGGATACGCAGTATTTT.

This sequence joins TRBV2 and TRBJ2-4; 16 bases align to TRBD2. Germline CDR1 SNHLY, CDR2 FYNNEI. Germline trimming cut 6 bases from V and 7 bases from J; bases unmatched to any gene: 6. The CDR3 spans 16 residues. CDR3 coding DNA: TGTGCCAGCAGGGGGACTAGCGGGAGGGGTGCGAACATTCAGTACTTC. It encodes CASRGTSGRGANIQYF.

Only a few counts were recorded for this clonotype. V usage is TRBV11-2 and J usage is TRBJ2-3, with D tentatively TRBD2 (6 bases). CDR1 and CDR2 from the germline V gene are SGHAT and FQNNGV. The ends were cut back, 3 bases at V and 2 bases at J, with 15 bases in the middle. The CDR3 sequence is 16 residues long. CDR3 in DNA: TGTGCCAGCAGCTTTTCCCAAGGACTACACACAGATACGCAGTATTTT. Protein sequence: CASSFSQGLHTDTQYF.

The chain carries TRBV7-2 and TRBJ1-4, with TRBD1 matching 7 bases. Germline lookup yields CDR1 SGHTA and CDR2 FQGNSA. The CDR3 sequence is 17 residues long. J gave up 2 bases and V 2 bases, and 8 bases lay outside the gene matches. DNA for the CDR3: TGTGCCAGCAGCTTATACTTACAGGGGTCCACTAATGAAAAACTGTTTTTT. Its protein product is CASSLYLQGSTNEKLFF. Complete variable domain (other parts from reference TRBV7-2 and TRBJ1-4): GAGVSQSPSNKVTEKGKDVELRCDPISGHTALYWYRQSLGQGLEFLIYFQGNSAPDKSGLPSDRFSAERTGGSVSTLTIQRTQQEDSAVYLCASSLYLQGSTNEKLFFGSGTQLSVL.

There are a few counts of this clonotype. The rearrangement links TRBV7-9 to TRBJ1-3; D is ambiguous. This CDR3 is 15 amino acids long. The V end lost 5 bases, the J end lost 0 bases, and 11 bases lay between the germline ends. Per germline, CDR1 SEHNR and CDR2 FQNEAQ (reference sequence). The DNA for the CDR3 is TGTGCCAGCAGCGCGACGGATTTCTCTGGAAACACCATATATTTT. Its protein product is CASSATDFSGNTIYF.

CDR3 protein: CASSLASGSPSTDTQYF. CDR3 nucleotides: TGTGCCAGCAGCTTAGCCTCGGGGTCTCCTAGCACAGATACGCAGTATTTT. The J gene is TRBJ2-3, the V gene TRBV13; tentative D call: TRBD2 (5 bases). There are 17 residues in the CDR3. Trimming shortened V by 1 base and J by 0 bases, and 14 bases separated the two germline ends. The V gene's germline CDR1 is PRHDT and CDR2 FYEKMQ (reference sequence).

The chain combines TRBV5-8 with TRBJ1-5, with D unresolved. The CDR3 runs to 13 residues. The germline V gene has CDR1 SGHTS and CDR2 YDEGEE. Trimming shortened V by 2 bases and J by 1 base, and 4 bases separated the two germline ends. The CDR3 spells CASSFVSNQPQHF. In DNA, the CDR3 is TGTGCCAGCAGCTTCGTCAGCAATCAGCCCCAGCATTTT.

This clonotype was counted a few times. The chain recombines TRBV7-2 with TRBJ2-4; D perhaps matches TRBD2 (6 bases). The germline V and J ends were trimmed by 4 bases and 8 bases, with 15 bases remaining between them. The CDR3 has 14 residues. Germline CDR1 reads SGHTA; CDR2 reads FQGNSA. In nucleotides, the CDR3 is TGTGCCAGCAGCTCCCGGGCGGGGCGGGACATTCAGTACTTC. Amino acid sequence: CASSSRAGRDIQYF.

This chain joins TRBV6-5 and TRBJ1-2; D ambiguous. CDR3 length: 13 residues. The germline gives CDR1 MNHEY, CDR2 SVGAGI. V lost 6 bases to trimming and J lost 5 bases, with 13 bases between them. The DNA of the CDR3 is TGTGCCAGCAGCGCCGGGCCGGTGTATGGCTACACCTTC. This codes for CASSAGPVYGYTF.